The present T cell receptor beta chain was sequenced within a study of control samples from healthy donors and cancer patients. Method: immunoSEQ multiplex PCR; TCRdb's copy keeps in-frame clones and lacks some. The repertoire holds approximately 85,000 clones, 85% to 90% seen once, with 7.5% to 8% in the top ten. Germline V gene lookup returns CDR1 GTSNPN and CDR2 SVGIG (reference sequence). The CDR3 sequence is 16 residues long. The V segment lost 0 bases and the J segment 7 bases; nucleotides outside the gene matches: 11. Material: blood. The J gene is TRBJ2-5, the V gene TRBV30; 10 bases align to TRBD2. The receptor was derived from a woman in her fifties or sixties in good health. The CDR3 DNA reads as TGTGCCTGGAGTGTGGTACTAGCGGGACTCCGGAGGACCCAGTACTTC. Its translation: CAWSVVLAGLRRTQYF. The complete variable domain, with remaining parts taken from reference TRBV30 and TRBJ2-5, reads SQTIHQWPATLVQPVGSPLSLECTVEGTSNPNLYWYRQAAGRGLQLLFYSVGIGQISSEVPQNLSASRPQDRQFILSSKKLLLSDSGFYLCAWSVVLAGLRRTQYFGPGTRLLVL.